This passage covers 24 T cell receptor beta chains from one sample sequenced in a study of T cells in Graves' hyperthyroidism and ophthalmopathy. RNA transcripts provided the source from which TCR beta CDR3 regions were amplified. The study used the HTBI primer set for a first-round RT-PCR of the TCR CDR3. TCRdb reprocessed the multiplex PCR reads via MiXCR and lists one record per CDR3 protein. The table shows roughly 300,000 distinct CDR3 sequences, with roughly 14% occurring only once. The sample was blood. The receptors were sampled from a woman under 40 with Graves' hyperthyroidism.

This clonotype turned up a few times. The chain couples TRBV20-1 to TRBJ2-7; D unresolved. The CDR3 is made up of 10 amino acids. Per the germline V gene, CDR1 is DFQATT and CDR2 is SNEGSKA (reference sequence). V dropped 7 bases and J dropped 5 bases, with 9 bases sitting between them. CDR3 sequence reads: CSVYRDEQYF. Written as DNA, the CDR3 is TGCAGTGTATATAGGGACGAGCAGTACTTC.

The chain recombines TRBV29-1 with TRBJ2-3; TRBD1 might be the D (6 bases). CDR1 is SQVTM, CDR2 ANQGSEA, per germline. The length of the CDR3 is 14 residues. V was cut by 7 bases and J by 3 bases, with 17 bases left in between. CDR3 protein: CSAATGMRTDTQYF. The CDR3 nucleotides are TGCAGCGCTGCTACAGGGATGAGGACAGATACGCAGTATTTT.

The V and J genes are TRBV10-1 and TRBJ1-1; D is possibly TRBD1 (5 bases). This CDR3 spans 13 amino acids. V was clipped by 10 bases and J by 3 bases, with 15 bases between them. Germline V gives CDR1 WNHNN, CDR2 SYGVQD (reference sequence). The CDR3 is CAIVQAPDTEAFF. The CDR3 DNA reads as TGCGCCATCGTACAGGCCCCGGACACTGAAGCTTTCTTT.

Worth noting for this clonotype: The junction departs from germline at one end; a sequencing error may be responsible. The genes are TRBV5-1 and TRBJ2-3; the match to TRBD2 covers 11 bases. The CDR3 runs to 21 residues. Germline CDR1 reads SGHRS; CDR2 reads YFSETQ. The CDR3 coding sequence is TGCGCCGGCAGCTTGGCTGACGGACTAGCGGGCGGCCCTCGGAGCACAGATACGCAGTATTTT. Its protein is CAGSLADGLAGGPRSTDTQYF.

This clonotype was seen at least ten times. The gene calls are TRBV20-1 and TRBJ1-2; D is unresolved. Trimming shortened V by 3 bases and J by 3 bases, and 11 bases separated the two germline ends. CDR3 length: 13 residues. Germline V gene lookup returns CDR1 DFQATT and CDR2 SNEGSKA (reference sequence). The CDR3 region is CSARRGVDYGYTF. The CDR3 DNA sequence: TGCAGTGCTAGGCGGGGTGTAGACTATGGCTACACCTTC.

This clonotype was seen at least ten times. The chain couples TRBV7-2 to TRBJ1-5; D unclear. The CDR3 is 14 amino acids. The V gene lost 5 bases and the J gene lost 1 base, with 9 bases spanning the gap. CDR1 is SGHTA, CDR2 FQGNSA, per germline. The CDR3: CASSPDASNQPQHF. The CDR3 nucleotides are TGTGCCAGCAGCCCGGACGCGAGCAATCAGCCCCAGCATTTT.

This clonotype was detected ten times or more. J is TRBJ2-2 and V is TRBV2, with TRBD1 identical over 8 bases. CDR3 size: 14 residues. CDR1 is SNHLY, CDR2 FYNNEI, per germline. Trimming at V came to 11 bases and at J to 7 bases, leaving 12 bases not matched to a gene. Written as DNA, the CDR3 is TGTGCCGGGGGGACAGGTCCCAGAGGCGGGGAGCTGTTTTTT. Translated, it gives CAGGTGPRGGELFF.

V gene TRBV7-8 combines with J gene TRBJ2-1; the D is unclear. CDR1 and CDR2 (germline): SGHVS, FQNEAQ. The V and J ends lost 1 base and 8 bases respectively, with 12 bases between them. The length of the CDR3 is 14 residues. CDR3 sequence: CASSLGARNDEQFF. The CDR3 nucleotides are TGTGCCAGCAGCTTAGGTGCAAGGAATGATGAGCAGTTCTTC. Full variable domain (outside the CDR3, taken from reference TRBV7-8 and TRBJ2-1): GAGVSQSPRYKVAKRGQDVALRCDPISGHVSLFWYQQALGQGPEFLTYFQNEAQLDKSGLPSDRFFAERPEGSVSTLKIQRTQQEDSAVYLCASSLGARNDEQFFGPGTRLTVL.

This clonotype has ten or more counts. The CDR3 loop is CASSNAGVNTEAFF. CDR3 DNA sequence: TGTGCCAGTAGTAATGCAGGGGTGAACACTGAAGCTTTCTTT. V and J are TRBV19 and TRBJ1-1, with a tentative D call TRBD1 (6 bases). V shed 4 bases and J shed 0 bases, with 9 bases lying between them. This CDR3 has 14 amino acids. CDR1 and CDR2 from the germline V gene are LNHDA and SQIVND (reference sequence).

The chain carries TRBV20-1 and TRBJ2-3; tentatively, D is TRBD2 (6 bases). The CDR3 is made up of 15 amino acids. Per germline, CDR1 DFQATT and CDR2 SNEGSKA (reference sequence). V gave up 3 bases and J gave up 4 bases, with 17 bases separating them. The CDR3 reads CSASPGGLAPDTQYF. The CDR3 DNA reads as TGCAGTGCTAGCCCCGGAGGGTTAGCTCCAGATACGCAGTATTTT.

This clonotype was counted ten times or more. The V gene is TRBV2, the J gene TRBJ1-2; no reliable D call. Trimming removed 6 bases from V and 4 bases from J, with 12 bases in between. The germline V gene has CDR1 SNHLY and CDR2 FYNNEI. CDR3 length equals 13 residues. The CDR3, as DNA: TGTGCCAGCAGGCAGGCGGGGAGCTATGGCTACACCTTC. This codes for CASRQAGSYGYTF.

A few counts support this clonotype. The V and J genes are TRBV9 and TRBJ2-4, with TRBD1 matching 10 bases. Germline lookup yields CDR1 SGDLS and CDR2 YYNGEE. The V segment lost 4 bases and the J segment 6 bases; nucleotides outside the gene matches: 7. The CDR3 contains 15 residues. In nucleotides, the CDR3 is TGTGCCAGCAGCCTGGGACAGGGGCGGGGAAACATTCAGTACTTC. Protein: CASSLGQGRGNIQYF.

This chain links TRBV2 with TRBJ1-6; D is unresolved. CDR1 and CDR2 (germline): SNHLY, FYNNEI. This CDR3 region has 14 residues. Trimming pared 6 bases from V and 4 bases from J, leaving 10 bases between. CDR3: CASSLEGYNSPLHF. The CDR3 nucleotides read TGTGCCAGCAGCCTTGAGGGATATAATTCACCCCTCCACTTT.

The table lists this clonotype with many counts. In DNA form, the CDR3 reads TGTGCCAGCAGCTTAGTGGGGCGCGGAAGGACACAAGAGACCCAGTACTTC. It encodes CASSLVGRGRTQETQYF. J is TRBJ2-5 and V is TRBV11-2; the D gene is possibly TRBD1 (5 bases). Germline V gene lookup returns CDR1 SGHAT and CDR2 FQNNGV. The CDR3 loop spans 17 amino acids. V lost 1 base and J 2 bases, leaving 17 bases between the germline ends.

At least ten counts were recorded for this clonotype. The CDR3 nucleotides are TGCAGTGCTAGAACAGGGGGACATAGCAATCAGCCCCAGCATTTT. It translates to CSARTGGHSNQPQHF. This chain joins TRBV20-1 and TRBJ1-5; 8 positions agree with TRBD1. Germline CDR1 reads DFQATT; CDR2 reads SNEGSKA (reference sequence). CDR3 length equals 15 residues. V dropped 2 bases and J dropped 0; count of bases not matched to a gene: 3.

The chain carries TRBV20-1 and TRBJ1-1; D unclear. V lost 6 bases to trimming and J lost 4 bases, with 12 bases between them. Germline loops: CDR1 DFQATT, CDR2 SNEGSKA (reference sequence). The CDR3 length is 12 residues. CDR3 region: CSATRSGTEAFF. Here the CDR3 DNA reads TGCAGTGCAACTAGATCGGGCACTGAAGCTTTCTTT.

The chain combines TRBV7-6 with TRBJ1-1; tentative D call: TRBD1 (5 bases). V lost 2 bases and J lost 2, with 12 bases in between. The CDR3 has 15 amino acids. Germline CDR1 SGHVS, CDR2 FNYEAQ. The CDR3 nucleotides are TGTGCCAGCAGCTTATCCCCGACAGCAAACACTGAAGCTTTCTTT. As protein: CASSLSPTANTEAFF.

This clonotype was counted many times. In nucleotides, the CDR3 is TGTGCCAGCACCCAGGGGACAGGGACGGTTAGCAATCAGCCCCAGCATTTT. Translated, it gives CASTQGTGTVSNQPQHF. The V gene is TRBV6-1, the J gene TRBJ1-5; TRBD1 matches at 9 bases. Germline V CDR1 and CDR2: MNHNS, SASEGT. Trimming cost V 7 bases and J 0 bases; bases outside gene matches: 10. The CDR3 loop spans 17 amino acids.

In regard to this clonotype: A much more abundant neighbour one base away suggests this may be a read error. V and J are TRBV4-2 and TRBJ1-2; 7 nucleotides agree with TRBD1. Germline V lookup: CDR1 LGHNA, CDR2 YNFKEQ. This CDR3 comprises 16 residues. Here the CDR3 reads CASSQDIPDRPSGCTF. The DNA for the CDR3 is TGTGCCAGCAGCCAAGATATCCCGGACAGGCCAAGTGGCTGCACCTTC.

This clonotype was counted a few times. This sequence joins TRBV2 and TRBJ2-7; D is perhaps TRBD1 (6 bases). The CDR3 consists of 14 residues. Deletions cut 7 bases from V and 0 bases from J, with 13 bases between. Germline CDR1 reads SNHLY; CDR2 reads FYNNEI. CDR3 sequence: CASTERGGSYEQYF. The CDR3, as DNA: TGTGCCAGCACCGAAAGAGGGGGCTCCTACGAGCAGTACTTC.

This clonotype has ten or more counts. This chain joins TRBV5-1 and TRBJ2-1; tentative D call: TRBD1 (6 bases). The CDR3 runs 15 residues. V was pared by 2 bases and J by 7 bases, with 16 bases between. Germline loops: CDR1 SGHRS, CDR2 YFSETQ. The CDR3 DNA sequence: TGCGCCAGCAGCTTACAGGGTTTACTGAGGAATGAGCAGTTCTTC. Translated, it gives CASSLQGLLRNEQFF.

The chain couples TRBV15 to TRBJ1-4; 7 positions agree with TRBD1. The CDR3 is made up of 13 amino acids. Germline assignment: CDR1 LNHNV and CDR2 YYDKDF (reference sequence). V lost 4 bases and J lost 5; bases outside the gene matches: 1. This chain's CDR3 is CATSKGQNEKLFF. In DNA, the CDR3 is TGTGCCACCAGCAAGGGACAGAATGAAAAACTGTTTTTT.

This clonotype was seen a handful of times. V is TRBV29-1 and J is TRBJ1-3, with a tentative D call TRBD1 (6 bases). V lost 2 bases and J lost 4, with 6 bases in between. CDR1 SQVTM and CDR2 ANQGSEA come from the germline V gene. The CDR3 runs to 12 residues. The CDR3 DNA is TGCAGCGTTGAAACAGGGGGAAACACCATATATTTT. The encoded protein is CSVETGGNTIYF. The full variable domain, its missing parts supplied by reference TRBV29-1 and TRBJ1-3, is SAVISQKPSRDICQRGTSLTIQCQVDSQVTMMFWYRQQPGQSLTLIATANQGSEATYESGFVIDKFPISRPNLTFSTLTVSNMSPEDSSIYLCSVETGGNTIYFGEGSWLTVV.

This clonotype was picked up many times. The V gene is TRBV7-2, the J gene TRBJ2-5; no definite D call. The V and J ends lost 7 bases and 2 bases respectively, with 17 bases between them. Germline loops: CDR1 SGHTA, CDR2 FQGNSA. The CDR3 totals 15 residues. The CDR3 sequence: CASTFPSGVQETQYF. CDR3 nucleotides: TGTGCCAGCACCTTCCCTTCAGGAGTACAAGAGACCCAGTACTTC.